The 8 T cell receptor beta chains given below trace back to one sample, sequenced in a study of T cells expressing NK-cell markers. One entry per CDR3 protein, without DNA, is what TCRdb gives after re-calling the 5' RACE reads. Its table records 500,000 to 700,000 distinct CDR3 sequences. Sequences were obtained from blood T cells: a sorted CD56 or NKG2C T cell subset, CD4+ or CD8+ T cells, or bulk PBMC T cells (not recorded which). All receptors derive from a man younger than 35 in good health.

The gene calls are TRBV4-3 and TRBJ1-1; TCRdb proposes TRBD1, but this gene call is untestable without DNA. The length of the CDR3 is 16 residues. Germline loops: CDR1 LGHNA, CDR2 YSLEER. The CDR3 region is CASSQDLGGGSTEAFF.

This chain links TRBV21-1 with TRBJ2-5; with no DNA, the TCRdb D assignment of TRBD2 cannot be verified. TRBV21-1 is a documented pseudogene. The CDR3 loop spans 15 amino acids. The chain's CDR3 is CASSLPRGRQETQYF.

The rearrangement joins TRBV10-3 to TRBJ1-5. The CDR3 has 16 residues. Germline V gives CDR1 ENHRY, CDR2 SYGVKD. CDR3 protein: CAISEAEIYSNQPQHF.

This chain joins TRBV7-9 and TRBJ1-1. Germline V CDR1 and CDR2: SEHNR, FQNEAQ (reference sequence). This CDR3 comprises 12 residues. This CDR3 is CATPFRRTEAFF.

The chain links TRBV7-8 to TRBJ2-3; TCRdb's assignment of TRBD2 cannot be checked, as there is no DNA. Germline loops: CDR1 SGHVS, CDR2 FQNEAQ. The CDR3 extends over 18 amino acids. This CDR3 reads CASSATRVLASSTDTQYF. Full variable domain (missing parts from reference TRBV7-8 and TRBJ2-3): GAGVSQSPRYKVAKRGQDVALRCDPISGHVSLFWYQQALGQGPEFLTYFQNEAQLDKSGLPSDRFFAERPEGSVSTLKIQRTQQEDSAVYLCASSATRVLASSTDTQYFGPGTRLTVL.

The J gene is TRBJ1-5, the V gene TRBV11-2. Germline V lookup: CDR1 SGHAT, CDR2 FQNNGV. The CDR3 contains 14 residues. The CDR3 protein is CASSRSAGNQPQHF.

The genes are TRBV6-1 and TRBJ2-2; TCRdb returns TRBD1, unconfirmable since there is no DNA. The V gene's germline CDR1 is MNHNS and CDR2 SASEGT. The CDR3 consists of 15 residues. CDR3 amino acids: CATGGRGAQGGELFF.

V usage is TRBV11-3 and J usage is TRBJ2-3; TCRdb names TRBD1, which stays unverified in the absence of DNA. The CDR3 is 17 amino acids. Germline V gives CDR1 SGHNT, CDR2 YENEEA. The CDR3 loop reads CATTAPFTGWPTDTQYF.